The 9 T cell receptor beta chains reported below all come from one sample, sequenced in a study of CD8 T cells in ankylosing spondylitis. TCRdb re-analysed the 5' RACE reads in MiXCR, keeping a single row per CDR3 protein. The data show about 140,000 distinct CDR3 sequences, 6% to 8.5% seen once. The sample taken for sequencing was blood, either unsorted or a sorted T cell fraction (not recorded which). Source of these receptors: a female donor with ankylosing spondylitis or in good health (not recorded which).

V and J are TRBV30 and TRBJ1-6; D might be TRBD1 (5 bases). Germline values: CDR1 GTSNPN, CDR2 SVGIG (reference sequence). Trimming shortened V by 5 bases and J by 11 bases, and 19 bases separated the two germline ends. This CDR3 region has 14 residues. The CDR3 DNA sequence: TGTGCCTGGCGGAGTATCGGGGCGGAGGCACCCCTCCACTTT. Translated, it gives CAWRSIGAEAPLHF.

The gene calls are TRBV12-3 or TRBV12-4 and TRBJ1-2; no reliable D call. This CDR3 spans 11 amino acids. V lost 7 bases and J lost 4, with 7 bases in between. The CDR3 here is CASTSTYGYTF. The CDR3 nucleotides read TGTGCCAGCACCTCCACCTATGGCTACACCTTC.

The table lists this clonotype with many counts. The genes are TRBV10-3 and TRBJ2-7, with 9 bases matching TRBD2. Germline V gene lookup returns CDR1 ENHRY and CDR2 SYGVKD. The CDR3 totals 15 residues. With 4 bases clipped from V and 0 bases from J, the junction kept 4 bases outside the gene matches. The DNA for the CDR3 is TGTGCCATCAGTGCGCGGGAGGGGAGCTCCTACGAGCAGTACTTC. Translating it yields CAISAREGSSYEQYF.

The chain is built from TRBV12-3 or TRBV12-4 and TRBJ2-2; TRBD2 matches at 10 bases. The trim removed 6 bases at V and 6 bases at J, leaving 7 bases unmatched. The CDR3 loop spans 15 amino acids. The CDR3 is CASRISGGHAGELFF. CDR3 bases: TGTGCCAGCAGAATTAGCGGGGGGCACGCCGGGGAGCTGTTTTTT.

This clonotype has at least ten counts. The rearrangement uses TRBV20-1 and TRBJ2-1; D may match TRBD1 or TRBD2 (6 bases each). V shed 3 bases and J shed 10 bases, with 13 bases lying between them. CDR3 length: 12 amino acids. CDR1 DFQATT and CDR2 SNEGSKA come from the germline V gene (reference sequence). The CDR3 reads CSASYGGLEQFF. Here the CDR3 DNA reads TGCAGTGCTAGCTATGGGGGGCTGGAGCAGTTCTTC.

This clonotype was detected ten times or more. The chain is built from TRBV6-1 and TRBJ2-4, with 10 bases identical to TRBD1. The CDR3 length is 19 residues. Per germline, CDR1 MNHNS and CDR2 SASEGT. Unmatched junction bases numbered 14, after V lost 5 bases and J lost 1 base. The CDR3 loop reads CASSQTGGRVSDAKNIQYF. For the CDR3, the DNA is TGTGCCAGCAGTCAGACAGGGGGCCGCGTATCGGACGCCAAAAACATTCAGTACTTC.

This clonotype was found many times. This chain joins TRBV4-2 and TRBJ1-3; D not certain. Trimming shortened V by 1 base and J by 0 bases, and 10 bases separated the two germline ends. Germline CDR1 reads LGHNA; CDR2 reads YNFKEQ. This CDR3 has 16 amino acids. As DNA, the CDR3 is TGTGCCAGCAGCCAAGGACACCGTTTCTCTGGAAACACCATATATTTT. Protein sequence: CASSQGHRFSGNTIYF.

This clonotype has at least ten counts. This chain uses TRBV4-1 with TRBJ1-5, with D unclear. The germline CDR1 and CDR2 sequences are MGHRA and YSYEKL. Trimming took 1 base from V and 8 from J, leaving 9 bases between them. There are 13 residues in the CDR3. The CDR3 protein is CASSQVMGEPQHF. CDR3 bases: TGCGCCAGCAGCCAAGTGATGGGCGAGCCCCAGCATTTT.

This clonotype was recorded many times. The CDR3 loop reads CSVEVRGASYEQYF. In DNA form, the CDR3 reads TGCAGCGTTGAAGTTCGGGGGGCCTCCTACGAGCAGTACTTC. The rearrangement joins TRBV29-1 to TRBJ2-7, with D perhaps matching TRBD2 (7 bases). The CDR3 is 14 amino acids. Germline CDR1 and CDR2: SQVTM and ANQGSEA. V gave up 1 base and J gave up 0 bases, with 10 bases separating them.